This T cell receptor (beta chain) comes out of a study of blood T cell repertoires in COVID-19. CDR1 and CDR2 (germline): MNHEY, SVGAGI. Trimming took 8 bases from V and 1 from J, leaving 9 bases between them. The CDR3 has 12 residues. A few counts support this clone. Measured with immunoSEQ multiplex PCR; TCRdb has only the in-frame clones, and not every one. The table shows around 450,000 clones, with around 89% occurring only once. This TCR derives from a young woman with acute or convalescent COVID-19. The V and J genes are TRBV6-5 and TRBJ2-7; no definite D call. The sequencing input was peripheral blood. DNA of the CDR3: TGTGCCAGCGTCAGGCTGTCCTACGAGCAGTACTTC. Protein: CASVRLSYEQYF.